This T cell receptor beta chain emerged from a study of cytomegalovirus exposure and HLA in healthy donors. Study-wide points: In a later analysis, at a false discovery rate of 0.05, roughly 16,000 TCR beta sequences matched HLA alleles.

Notes on this clone: Its matching antigen is unknown.

With 2 bases removed from V and 5 bases from J, the gap between germline ends came to 5 bases. The CDR3 totals 12 residues. CDR1 is LNHNV and CDR2 is YYDKDF in the germline V gene (reference sequence). 60 Vbeta and 13 Jbeta primers were used in PCR. The repertoire was sequenced with immunoSEQ multiplex PCR; TCRdb's copy has only in-frame clones and lacks some. The repertoire includes 150,000 to 200,000 clones, around 80% of them detected once, and roughly 2% sits in the top ten. Input material: PBMCs. The sequence derives from a human donor in good health. The rearrangement links TRBV15 to TRBJ2-3; D remains unclear. In nucleotides, the CDR3 is TGTGCCACCAGCAGACCCCGAGATACGCAGTATTTT. It encodes CATSRPRDTQYF.